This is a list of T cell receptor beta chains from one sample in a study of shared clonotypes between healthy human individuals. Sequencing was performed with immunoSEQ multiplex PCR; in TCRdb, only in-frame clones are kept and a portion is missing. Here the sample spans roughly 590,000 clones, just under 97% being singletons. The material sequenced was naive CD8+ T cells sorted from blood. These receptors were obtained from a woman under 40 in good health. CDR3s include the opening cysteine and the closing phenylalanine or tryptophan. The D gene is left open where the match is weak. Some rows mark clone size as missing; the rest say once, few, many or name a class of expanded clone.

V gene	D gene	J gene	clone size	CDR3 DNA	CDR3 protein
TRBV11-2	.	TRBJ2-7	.	TGTGCCAGCAGCTTAGACCACGAGCAGTACTTC	CASSLDHEQYF
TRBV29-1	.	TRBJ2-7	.	TGCAGCGTTGAACAACCGGGCGGGGAGTACTTC	CSVEQPGGEYF
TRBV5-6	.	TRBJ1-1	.	TGTGCCAGCAGCGGGCGGGACGGTGGGGGCACTGAAGCTTTCTTT	CASSGRDGGGTEAFF
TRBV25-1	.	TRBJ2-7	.	TGTGCCAGCAGTGCGGGGGCTGCGGACGAGCAGTACTTC	CASSAGAADEQYF
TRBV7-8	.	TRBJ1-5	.	TGTGCCAGCAGCTTAGGGACAAGCTACAATCAGCCCCAGCATTTT	CASSLGTSYNQPQHF
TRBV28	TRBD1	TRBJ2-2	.	TGTGCCAGCAGCCCCCCAGACAGGGGGCCGACCGGGGAGCTGTTTTTT	CASSPPDRGPTGELFF
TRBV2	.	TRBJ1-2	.	TGTGCCAGCAGTGAAGGCCGTGATGGCTACACCTTC	CASSEGRDGYTF
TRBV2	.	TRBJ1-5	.	TGTGCCAGCAGTGAATTTGAGGGGATGGAACAGCCCCAGCATTTT	CASSEFEGMEQPQHF
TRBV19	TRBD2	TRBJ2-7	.	TGTGCCAGTAGTATAGATGCTAGCGGGAGGTACGAGCAGTACTTC	CASSIDASGRYEQYF
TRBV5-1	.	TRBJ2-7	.	TGCGCCAGCGCGGTGGGCTCAACCTACGAGCAGTACTTC	CASAVGSTYEQYF
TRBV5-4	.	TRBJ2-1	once	TGTGCCAGCAGCTTGCGTGGGAGCAGGGGCAATGAGCAGTTCTTC	CASSLRGSRGNEQFF
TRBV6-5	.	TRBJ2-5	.	TGTGCCAGCAGTGCTGGGTGGGAGACCCAGTACTTC	CASSAGWETQYF
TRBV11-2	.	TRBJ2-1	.	TGTGCCAGCAGCTTAGGTCGACCTTCCTACAATGAGCAGTTCTTC	CASSLGRPSYNEQFF
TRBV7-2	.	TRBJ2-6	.	TGTGCCAGCAGCAAGTTACTACGACAAAGTCGGGCCAACGTCCTGACTTTC	CASSKLLRQSRANVLTF
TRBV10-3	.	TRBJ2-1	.	TGTGCCACCCGGCCGGGCGGGATAAGTGAGCAGTTCTTC	CATRPGGISEQFF
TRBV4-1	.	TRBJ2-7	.	TGCGCCAGCAGCCAAGAGCTCAGTACTCCGAGGGGGCAGTACTTC	CASSQELSTPRGQYF
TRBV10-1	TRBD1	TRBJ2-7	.	TGCGCCAGCAGTGACCCGGGACAGGGGACCTACGAGCAGTACTTC	CASSDPGQGTYEQYF
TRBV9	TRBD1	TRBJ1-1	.	TGTGCCAGCAGCGCGACAGGGGGGACTGAAGCTTTCTTT	CASSATGGTEAFF
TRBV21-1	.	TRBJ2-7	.	TGTGCCAGCACCCTACCCCCCGGACAGGACCCCTGGGAGCAGTACTTC	CASTLPPGQDPWEQYF
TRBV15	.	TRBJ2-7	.	TGTGCCACCAGCCTCGGGGTCGGCGAGCAGTACTTC	CATSLGVGEQYF
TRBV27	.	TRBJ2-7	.	TGTGCCAGCAGTTTTCCTGGAACCTACGAGCAGTACTTC	CASSFPGTYEQYF
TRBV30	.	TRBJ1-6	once	TGTGCCTGGAAGGGAAAGAGAATCAATTCACCCCTCCACTTT	CAWKGKRINSPLHF
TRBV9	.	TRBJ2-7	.	TGTGCCAGCAGCGGAGGCAGGGGGCCTTCGCGGGAGCCCTACGAGCAGTACTTC	CASSGGRGPSREPYEQYF
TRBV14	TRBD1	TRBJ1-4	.	TGTGCCAGCAGCCCGGACCCACACAGGGGGATTGAAAAACTGTTTTTT	CASSPDPHRGIEKLFF
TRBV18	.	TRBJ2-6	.	TGTGCCAGCTCACCACCGAAGGGGGCTGGGGCCAACGTCCTGACTTTC	CASSPPKGAGANVLTF
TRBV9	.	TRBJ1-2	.	TGTGCCAGCAGCGTAGCCCATGGCTACACCTTC	CASSVAHGYTF
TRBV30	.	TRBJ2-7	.	TGTGCCTGGAGAAGGGACTTCTACGAGCAGTACTTC	CAWRRDFYEQYF
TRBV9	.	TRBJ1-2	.	TGTGCCAGCAGTCATGGGCGGGGACGGGATGGCTACACCTTC	CASSHGRGRDGYTF
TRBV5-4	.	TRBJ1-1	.	TGTGCCAGCAGCCCCGACACGAACACTGAAGCTTTCTTT	CASSPDTNTEAFF
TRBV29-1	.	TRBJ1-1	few	TGCAGCGTTGAACACAGGGTTGGGGAAGCTTTCTTT	CSVEHRVGEAFF
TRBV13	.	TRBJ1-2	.	TGTGCCAGCAGCCACGGACATGGGAGGAATGGCTACACCTTC	CASSHGHGRNGYTF
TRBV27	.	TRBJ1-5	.	TGTGCCAGCAAGTCGGGAACGGGTCAGCCCCAGCATTTT	CASKSGTGQPQHF
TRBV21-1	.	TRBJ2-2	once	TGTGCCAGCAGCAAAGCGGGACTAGCGGGAGGGGGCGTCGGGGAGCTGTTTTTT	CASSKAGLAGGGVGELFF
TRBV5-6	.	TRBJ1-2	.	TGTGCCAGCAGCCCCCAGCTCTCACTGTACGGCTACACCTTC	CASSPQLSLYGYTF
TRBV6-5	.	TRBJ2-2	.	TGTGCCAGCATGCCGGGGGTGAACACCGGGGAGCTGTTTTTT	CASMPGVNTGELFF
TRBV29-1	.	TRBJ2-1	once	TGCAGCGTTGAGACGGGAGTTGTCAGTGAGCAGTTCTTC	CSVETGVVSEQFF
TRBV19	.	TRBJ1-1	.	TGTGCCAGTAGTATAGCGGAGGTGACCGAAGCTTTCTTT	CASSIAEVTEAFF
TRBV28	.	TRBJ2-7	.	TGTGCCAGCAGCGGGGTTAGCTCCTACGAGCAGTACTTC	CASSGVSSYEQYF
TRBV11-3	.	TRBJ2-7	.	TGTGCCAGCAGCTCGTCCCTGGACTCCTACGAGCAGTACTTC	CASSSSLDSYEQYF
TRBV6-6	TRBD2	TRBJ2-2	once	TGTGCCAGCAGTCAACTAGCGGGAGACACCGGGGAGCTGTTTTTT	CASSQLAGDTGELFF
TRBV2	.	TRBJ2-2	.	TGTGCCAGCAGTGACCTGGGGGACACCGGGGAGCTGTTTTTT	CASSDLGDTGELFF
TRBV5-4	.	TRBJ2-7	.	TGTGCCAGCAGCTTGGAAATCGGGCTAACCTACGAGCAGTACTTC	CASSLEIGLTYEQYF
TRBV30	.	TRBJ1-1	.	TGTGCCTGGGTCTTGGGCACTGAAGCTTTCTTT	CAWVLGTEAFF
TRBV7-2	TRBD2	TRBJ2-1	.	TGTGCCAGCAGCTTAGCTAGCGGGAGGGCTGGGTCCTACAATGAGCAGTTCTTC	CASSLASGRAGSYNEQFF
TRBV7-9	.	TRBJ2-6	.	TGTGCCAGCAGCTCGGTTAGCTCTGGGGCCAACGTCCTGACTTTC	CASSSVSSGANVLTF
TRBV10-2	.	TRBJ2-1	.	TGCGCCAGCAGCCCCGTAGAGTCGGCCATTTACAATGAGCAGTTCTTC	CASSPVESAIYNEQFF
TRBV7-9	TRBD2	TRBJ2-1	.	TGTGCCAGCAGCCAGCCTAGTAGCGGGCCAGGCGTTGGTGAGCAGTTCTTC	CASSQPSSGPGVGEQFF
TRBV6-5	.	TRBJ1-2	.	TGTGCCAGCAGCCGCGTAGGGTCCGTCAGTGGCTACACCTTC	CASSRVGSVSGYTF
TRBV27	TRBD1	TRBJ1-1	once	TGTGCCAGCAGGCTGCAGGGGGCCCACACTGAAGCTTTCTTT	CASRLQGAHTEAFF
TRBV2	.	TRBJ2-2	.	TGTGCCAGCTCGTCCGGGGAGCTGTTTTTT	CASSSGELFF
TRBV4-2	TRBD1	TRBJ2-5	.	TGTGCCAGCAGACCACAGGGGAGAGAGACCCAGTACTTC	CASRPQGRETQYF
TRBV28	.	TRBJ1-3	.	TGTGCCATCGCCGAAGACCTAATTGGAAACACCATATATTTT	CAIAEDLIGNTIYF
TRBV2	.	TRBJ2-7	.	TGTGCCAGCAGTCTCGGGACTTCCTACGAGCAGTACTTC	CASSLGTSYEQYF